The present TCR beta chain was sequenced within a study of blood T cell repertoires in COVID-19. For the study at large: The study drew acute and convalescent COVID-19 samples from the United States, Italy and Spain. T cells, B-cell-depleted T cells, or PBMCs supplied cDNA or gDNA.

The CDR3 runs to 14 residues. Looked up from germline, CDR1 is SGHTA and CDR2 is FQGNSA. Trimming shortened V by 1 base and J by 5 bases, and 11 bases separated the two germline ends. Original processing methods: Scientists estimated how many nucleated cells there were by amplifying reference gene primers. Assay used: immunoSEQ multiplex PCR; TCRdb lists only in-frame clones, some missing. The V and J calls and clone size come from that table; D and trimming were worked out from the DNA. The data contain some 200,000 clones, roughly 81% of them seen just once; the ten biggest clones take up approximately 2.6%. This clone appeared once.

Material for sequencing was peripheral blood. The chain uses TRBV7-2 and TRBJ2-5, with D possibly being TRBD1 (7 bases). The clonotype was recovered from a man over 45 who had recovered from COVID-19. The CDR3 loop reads CASSLGAGGETQYF. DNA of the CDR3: TGTGCCAGCAGCTTAGGGGCAGGGGGGGAGACCCAGTACTTC.